Listed here are 20 T cell receptor beta chains from one sample, sequenced in a study of blood T cell repertoires in COVID-19. TCRdb's copy holds only in-frame clones and misses some; the assay was immunoSEQ multiplex PCR. The data contain 120,000 or so clones, around four fifths of them singletons. The specimen was peripheral blood. The receptors originated from a woman aged 60-75 years with acute or convalescent COVID-19.

The gene calls are TRBV12-3 or TRBV12-4 and TRBJ2-7, with TRBD1 matching over 7 bases. After removal of 3 bases from V and 3 bases from J, the junction contained 2 bases not matched to a gene. The CDR3 is made up of 13 amino acids. The CDR3: CASSFAGGYEQYF. In nucleotides, the CDR3 is TGTGCCAGCAGTTTTGCAGGGGGCTACGAGCAGTACTTC.

The rearrangement joins TRBV6-5 to TRBJ2-1; weak D call: TRBD1 (5 bases). The V gene lost 7 bases and the J gene lost 2 bases, with 15 bases spanning the gap. Looked up from germline, CDR1 is MNHEY and CDR2 is SVGAGI. The CDR3 contains 15 residues. The CDR3 protein is CASIWQVGAYNEQFF. For the CDR3, the DNA is TGTGCCAGCATTTGGCAGGTAGGGGCCTACAATGAGCAGTTCTTC.

Here the CDR3 DNA reads TGTGCCAGCAGTTTCTTGGACTATGCCAATCAGCCCCAGCATTTT. Its protein is CASSFLDYANQPQHF. This chain joins TRBV28 and TRBJ1-5; D gene unclear. The germline gives CDR1 MDHEN, CDR2 SYDVKM. V was pared by 3 bases and J by 3 bases, with 12 bases between. There are 15 residues in the CDR3. The full variable domain, completed using reference TRBV28 and TRBJ1-5, is DVKVTQSSRYLVKRTGEKVFLECVQDMDHENMFWYRQDPGLGLRLIYFSYDVKMKEKGDIPEGYSVSREKKERFSLILESASTNQTSMYLCASSFLDYANQPQHFGDGTRLSIL.

V usage is TRBV30 and J usage is TRBJ1-4; D perhaps matches TRBD1 (5 bases). Germline assignment: CDR1 GTSNPN and CDR2 SVGIG (reference sequence). The V gene lost 4 bases and the J gene lost 8 bases, with 11 bases spanning the gap. This CDR3 comprises 12 residues. This CDR3 reads CAWIPEGEKLFF. The CDR3 region has the DNA TGTGCCTGGATACCGGAGGGGGAAAAACTGTTTTTT.

This chain uses TRBV6-6 with TRBJ1-1; weak D call: TRBD1 (5 bases). V lost 0 bases and J lost 3, with 8 bases in between. This CDR3 contains 14 residues. Per the germline V gene, CDR1 is MNHNY and CDR2 is SVGAGI (reference sequence). The CDR3: CASSYSPRDTEAFF. In DNA form, the CDR3 reads TGTGCCAGCAGTTACTCTCCCAGGGACACTGAAGCTTTCTTT.

The rearrangement uses TRBV5-8 and TRBJ1-4; TRBD1 agrees at 7 bases. Losses at the gene ends were 6 bases for V and 5 bases for J; bases not matched to a gene: 4. Germline CDR1 SGHTS, CDR2 YDEGEE. The CDR3 spans 13 residues. The CDR3 protein is CASTRDRNEKLFF. Here the CDR3 DNA reads TGTGCCAGCACCCGGGACAGAAATGAAAAACTGTTTTTT.

The gene calls are TRBV12-3 or TRBV12-4 and TRBJ1-5; D not resolved. Deletions cut 3 bases from V and 5 bases from J, with 8 bases between. This CDR3 is 13 amino acids long. CDR3 protein: CASSFSRDQPQHF. The CDR3 DNA sequence: TGTGCCAGCAGTTTTTCCCGGGATCAGCCCCAGCATTTT.

The chain employs TRBV13 and TRBJ1-1, with TRBD1 identical over 9 bases. The CDR3 is 14 amino acids. V shed 5 bases, J shed 2 bases, and the junction held 3 bases outside the gene matches. CDR1 and CDR2 from the germline V gene are PRHDT and FYEKMQ (reference sequence). The CDR3 DNA follows: TGTGCCAGCAGCGACAGGGGGAAAAACACTGAAGCTTTCTTT. Translating it yields CASSDRGKNTEAFF.

This clone was observed a few times. This chain joins TRBV7-9 and TRBJ1-2; 7 bases line up with TRBD1. With 5 bases clipped from V and 6 bases from J, the junction kept 12 bases outside the gene matches. This CDR3 has 15 amino acids. Germline V CDR1 and CDR2: SEHNR, FQNEAQ (reference sequence). The CDR3 nucleotides are TGTGCCAGCAGCCCACAGGGACAGCCAGGGGATGGCTACACCTTC. It codes for CASSPQGQPGDGYTF.

This chain joins TRBV28 and TRBJ1-5, with D perhaps TRBD1 (5 bases). The CDR3 has 15 residues. Trimming removed 5 bases at V and 6 bases at J, with 17 bases between. Germline loops: CDR1 MDHEN, CDR2 SYDVKM. CDR3 sequence reads: CASSPGDREGQPQHF. For the CDR3, the DNA is TGTGCCAGCAGTCCGGGGGATAGGGAGGGTCAGCCCCAGCATTTT.

The J gene is TRBJ2-2, the V gene TRBV4-3, with 10 bases aligning to TRBD2. V trimming: 0 bases; J trimming: 7 bases; junction bases outside the gene matches: 8. There are 17 residues in the CDR3. Per the germline V gene, CDR1 is LGHNA and CDR2 is YSLEER. CDR3 residues: CASSQDPLAGVVGELFF. The CDR3 coding sequence is TGCGCCAGCAGCCAAGATCCCCTAGCGGGGGTTGTCGGGGAGCTGTTTTTT.

This clone is a singleton in its sample. The gene calls are TRBV24-1 and TRBJ1-2; D gene unclear. V lost 2 bases and J 4 bases, leaving 4 bases between the germline ends. This CDR3 is built from 12 residues. In germline, CDR1 is KGHDR, CDR2 SFDVKD. The CDR3 DNA reads TGTGCCACCAGTGATTCGGGCTATGGCTACACCTTC. Its translation is CATSDSGYGYTF.

The rearrangement joins TRBV3-1 (or the pseudogene TRBV3-2) to TRBJ1-2; TRBD1 agrees at 7 bases. This CDR3 has 14 residues. Trimming cost V 1 base and J 6 bases; bases outside gene matches: 5. The germline V gene encodes CDR1 LGHDT and CDR2 YNNKEL (reference sequence). The CDR3 coding sequence is TGTGCCAGCAGCCAAGCTACAGGGGCCCATGGCTACACCTTC. This translates into CASSQATGAHGYTF.

The rearrangement links TRBV7-9 to TRBJ1-2; 9 bases fit TRBD1. The ends lost 5 bases at V and 7 bases at J; junction bases unmatched: 14. Germline CDR1 is SEHNR and CDR2 is FQNEAQ (reference sequence). The CDR3 consists of 16 residues. The CDR3 DNA reads as TGTGCCAGCAGCCAAGTAGAGGACAGGGGATTTCGTGGCTACACCTTC. This gives the protein CASSQVEDRGFRGYTF.

In its sample, this clone was seen a few times. The chain joins TRBV4-3 to TRBJ1-1; TRBD1 matches 8 bases. With V trimmed by 0 bases and J by 5 bases, 11 bases remained unmatched. Germline assignment: CDR1 LGHNA and CDR2 YSLEER. The CDR3 loop spans 17 amino acids. The CDR3 sequence is CASSQDWEGQAGTEAFF. In DNA, the CDR3 is TGCGCCAGCAGCCAAGACTGGGAGGGACAGGCGGGGACTGAAGCTTTCTTT.

V and J are TRBV5-4 and TRBJ2-3; 9 bases fit TRBD1. Germline CDR1 SGHNT, CDR2 YYREEE (reference sequence). This CDR3 is 13 amino acids long. The V gene end was trimmed by 0 bases and the J gene end by 9 bases; junction bases not matched to a gene: 2. The CDR3 sequence is CASSLGTGDTQYF. CDR3 DNA sequence: TGTGCCAGCAGCTTGGGGACAGGGGACACGCAGTATTTT.

This clone occurred once. V usage is TRBV7-9 and J usage is TRBJ1-1, with 7 bases aligning to TRBD1. CDR3 length: 16 residues. CDR1 and CDR2 from the germline V gene are SEHNR and FQNEAQ (reference sequence). Trimming cost V 4 bases and J 1 base; bases outside gene matches: 9. This CDR3 is CASSWRQGGGNTEAFF. CDR3 coding DNA: TGTGCCAGCAGCTGGCGGCAGGGGGGAGGGAACACTGAAGCTTTCTTT.

The chain links TRBV28 to TRBJ2-5, with D tentatively TRBD1 (6 bases). Per germline, CDR1 MDHEN and CDR2 SYDVKM. V lost 2 bases, J lost 3 bases, and 19 bases lay in between. This CDR3 has 17 amino acids. CDR3 loop: CASSLGVAAGAEETQYF. The CDR3 nucleotides read TGTGCCAGCAGTTTAGGGGTTGCGGCAGGGGCGGAAGAGACCCAGTACTTC.

V gene TRBV11-1 combines with J gene TRBJ2-7, with D tentatively TRBD2 (6 bases). Trimming took 3 bases from V and 3 from J, leaving 18 bases between them. The CDR3 is 16 residues long. Germline CDR1 and CDR2: SGHAT and FQDESV (reference sequence). The CDR3 here is CASSFWATTRGYEQYF. The DNA for the CDR3 is TGTGCCAGCAGCTTCTGGGCGACGACTAGAGGCTACGAGCAGTACTTC.

The genes are TRBV4-3 and TRBJ1-2; the D is unclear. The V gene's germline CDR1 is LGHNA and CDR2 YSLEER. Between the trimmed V and J ends, which lost 0 bases and 4 bases, there was a span of 15 bases. This CDR3 contains 16 residues. This chain's CDR3 is CASSQDGGSRVYGYTF. The CDR3 DNA reads as TGCGCCAGCAGCCAAGATGGAGGGAGTCGCGTCTATGGCTACACCTTC.